This T cell receptor (beta chain) was identified during a study of shared clonotypes between healthy human individuals. Study-level information: The study drew on a couple of women and a few men aged 18 to 49 as donors.

Each subset's genomic DNA was shared equally among a number of immunoSEQ plates. Clones were sequenced by immunoSEQ multiplex PCR, and TCRdb holds only the in-frame ones, with some missing. The sample lists about half a million clones; roughly 80% were seen once. The CDR3 spans 21 residues. Deletions cut 6 bases from V and 5 bases from J, with 35 bases between. In germline, CDR1 is MNHEY, CDR2 SMNVEV (reference sequence). The sequencing input was PBMCs. The V and J genes are TRBV27 and TRBJ2-4, with D tentatively TRBD1 (6 bases). This clonotype was obtained from a woman in her 40s in good health. Some clones in this sample may be carry-over from other donors' samples. In DNA, the CDR3 is TGTGCCAGCAGGAAGTCGCTGTCCGTGGGGATATCTGAAAAGGGGGAAAACATTCAGTACTTC. It specifies CASRKSLSVGISEKGENIQYF.